A selection of T cell receptor beta chains follows, all from one sample in a study of blood T cell repertoires in COVID-19. The assay was immunoSEQ multiplex PCR, and TCRdb's table has in-frame clones only and misses some. The table lists tens of thousands of clones, more than 80% of them singletons. Sequencing used peripheral blood. Receptors were obtained from a woman of 80 years or more with acute or convalescent COVID-19. CDR3s include the opening cysteine and the closing phenylalanine or tryptophan. A D gene is named only where the DNA matches it firmly. The listing skips clone size in some rows; elsewhere it reads once, few, many or a size class.

CDR3 protein: CASSQSAGYTDTQYF
CDR3 DNA: TGTGCCAGCAGCCAGTCAGCGGGTTACACAGATACGCAGTATTTT
D gene: .
clone size: .
CDR3 length: 15
V gene: TRBV3-1/TRBV3-2
J gene: TRBJ2-3

CDR3 protein: CASSFSNTDTQYF
CDR3 DNA: TGTGCCAGCAGCTTTAGCAACACAGATACGCAGTATTTT
D gene: .
clone size: .
CDR3 length: 13
V gene: TRBV7-7
J gene: TRBJ2-3

CDR3 protein: CACSGVSSYEQYF
CDR3 DNA: TGCGCCTGCTCGGGGGTTAGCTCCTACGAGCAGTACTTC
D gene: .
clone size: .
CDR3 length: 13
V gene: TRBV10-2
J gene: TRBJ2-7

CDR3 protein: CASSNGRTGVNTEAFF
CDR3 DNA: TGCGCCAGCAGTAATGGAAGGACAGGAGTGAACACTGAAGCTTTCTTT
D gene: TRBD1
clone size: few
CDR3 length: 16
V gene: TRBV5-1
J gene: TRBJ1-1

CDR3 protein: CSVRGGTEQYF
CDR3 DNA: TGCAGTGTAAGGGGGGGTACCGAGCAGTACTTC
D gene: .
clone size: .
CDR3 length: 11
V gene: TRBV20-1
J gene: TRBJ2-7

CDR3 protein: CAIGAGGPYEQYF
CDR3 DNA: TGTGCCATCGGGGCGGGGGGCCCCTACGAGCAGTACTTC
D gene: TRBD2
clone size: once
CDR3 length: 13
V gene: TRBV10-3
J gene: TRBJ2-7

CDR3 protein: CASSEGGLLTSPLHF
CDR3 DNA: TGTGCCAGCAGTGAAGGGGGCTTACTGACTTCACCCCTCCACTTT
D gene: .
clone size: .
CDR3 length: 15
V gene: TRBV25-1
J gene: TRBJ1-6

CDR3 protein: CAWSSNGAGWNQPQHF
CDR3 DNA: TGTGCCTGGAGTTCCAATGGGGCAGGATGGAATCAGCCCCAGCATTTT
D gene: .
clone size: .
CDR3 length: 16
V gene: TRBV30
J gene: TRBJ1-5

CDR3 protein: CASSPPGQNTGELFF
CDR3 DNA: TGTGCCAGCTCACCCCCGGGACAGAACACCGGGGAGCTGTTTTTT
D gene: .
clone size: .
CDR3 length: 15
V gene: TRBV18
J gene: TRBJ2-2

CDR3 protein: CASSLVAGGADGYTF
CDR3 DNA: TGCGCCAGCAGCTTGGTGGCAGGGGGCGCGGATGGCTACACCTTC
D gene: TRBD1
clone size: few
CDR3 length: 15
V gene: TRBV5-1
J gene: TRBJ1-2

CDR3 protein: CASKDSLTQHF
CDR3 DNA: TGTGCCAGTAAAGACTCCCTCACCCAGCATTTT
D gene: .
clone size: .
CDR3 length: 11
V gene: TRBV19
J gene: TRBJ1-5

CDR3 protein: CASRRTRDRVVIGYGYTF
CDR3 DNA: TGTGCCAGCAGGCGCACCCGGGACAGGGTAGTTATTGGCTATGGCTACACCTTC
D gene: TRBD1
clone size: .
CDR3 length: 18
V gene: TRBV27
J gene: TRBJ1-2

CDR3 protein: CASSERTSITGELFF
CDR3 DNA: TGTGCCAGCAGCGAACGGACAAGCATCACCGGGGAGCTGTTTTTT
D gene: .
clone size: .
CDR3 length: 15
V gene: TRBV21-1
J gene: TRBJ2-2

CDR3 protein: CASSLDLGAPGREFF
CDR3 DNA: TGTGCCAGCAGCTTAGACTTGGGGGCACCAGGGAGGGAGTTCTTC
D gene: .
clone size: .
CDR3 length: 15
V gene: TRBV7-2
J gene: TRBJ2-1

CDR3 protein: CASLRRAGDIQYF
CDR3 DNA: TGTGCCAGCTTACGGAGAGCCGGGGACATTCAGTACTTC
D gene: .
clone size: .
CDR3 length: 13
V gene: TRBV19
J gene: TRBJ2-4

CDR3 protein: CASSSTSGRDTQYF
CDR3 DNA: TGTGCCAGCAGTTCGACTAGCGGGAGAGATACGCAGTATTTT
D gene: TRBD2
clone size: .
CDR3 length: 14
V gene: TRBV6-5
J gene: TRBJ2-3

CDR3 protein: CAWSGTPGQQIFSSYNEQFF
CDR3 DNA: TGTGCCTGGAGTGGTACGCCGGGACAGCAAATTTTCAGCTCCTACAATGAGCAGTTCTTC
D gene: TRBD1
clone size: .
CDR3 length: 20
V gene: TRBV30
J gene: TRBJ2-1

CDR3 protein: CATSRNRSYFYGYTF
CDR3 DNA: TGTGCCACCAGCAGAAACAGGTCTTACTTCTATGGCTACACCTTC
D gene: .
clone size: .
CDR3 length: 15
V gene: TRBV15
J gene: TRBJ1-2

CDR3 protein: CASSLGLTSGVMGTDTQYF
CDR3 DNA: TGTGCCAGCAGCTTAGGGTTGACTAGCGGGGTGATGGGCACAGATACGCAGTATTTT
D gene: TRBD2
clone size: .
CDR3 length: 19
V gene: TRBV7-6
J gene: TRBJ2-3